The 27 T cell receptor beta chains listed next were all sequenced from one sample in a study of blood T cell repertoires in COVID-19. Some clones are missing from TCRdb's copy, which holds only in-frame ones; the method was immunoSEQ multiplex PCR. The sample includes around 50,000 clones, roughly nine tenths seen only once; the top ten take 2.2%. Input material: peripheral blood. The receptors stem from a human donor in a cohort sampled during active COVID-19.

This clone was counted between two and nine times. This chain uses TRBV2 with TRBJ1-6; 8 bases align to TRBD1. The germline gives CDR1 SNHLY, CDR2 FYNNEI. The CDR3 has 13 amino acids. V lost 8 bases, J lost 8 bases, and 5 bases stayed unmatched. CDR3 in amino acids: CASGEQGDSPLHF. The CDR3 coding sequence is TGTGCCAGCGGAGAACAGGGGGATTCACCCCTCCACTTT.

The genes are TRBV6-1 and TRBJ2-5; a possible D gene is TRBD2 (7 bases). Germline V lookup: CDR1 MNHNS, CDR2 SASEGT. The V end lost 0 bases, the J end lost 7 bases, and 21 bases lay between the germline ends. The CDR3 spans 17 residues. The CDR3 here is CASSEAPLGGASGTQYF. CDR3 bases: TGTGCCAGCAGTGAAGCGCCGTTGGGGGGGGCCTCTGGGACCCAGTACTTC.

The genes are TRBV5-4 and TRBJ1-2; D gene uncertain. This CDR3 region has 12 residues. Trimming took 3 bases from V and 5 from J, leaving 8 bases between them. CDR1 is SGHNT, CDR2 YYREEE, per germline (reference sequence). CDR3 DNA: TGTGCCAGCAGCTCCGGACTATATGGCTACACCTTC. The encoded protein is CASSSGLYGYTF. Full variable domain (outside the CDR3, taken from reference TRBV5-4 and TRBJ1-2): ETGVTQSPTHLIKTRGQQVTLRCSSQSGHNTVSWYQQALGQGPQFIFQYYREEENGRGNFPPRFSGLQFPNYSSELNVNALELDDSALYLCASSSGLYGYTFGSGTRLTVV.

This chain links TRBV5-1 with TRBJ1-4, with D unclear. The CDR3 spans 13 residues. Germline loops: CDR1 SGHRS, CDR2 YFSETQ. V lost 6 bases, J lost 4 bases, and 10 bases lay in between. The CDR3 nucleotides read TGCGCCAGCACCGGCGGAGATAATGAAAAACTGTTTTTT. The encoded protein is CASTGGDNEKLFF. The whole variable domain, filled in from reference TRBV5-1 and TRBJ1-4, reads KAGVTQTPRYLIKTRGQQVTLSCSPISGHRSVSWYQQTPGQGLQFLFEYFSETQRNKGNFPGRFSGRQFSNSRSEMNVSTLELGDSALYLCASTGGDNEKLFFGSGTQLSVL.

CDR3 in amino acids: CASSITAGVPYEQYF. The DNA of the CDR3 is TGTGCCAGTAGTATAACGGCAGGGGTCCCCTACGAGCAGTACTTC. The V and J genes are TRBV19 and TRBJ2-7; D might be TRBD1 (6 bases). The CDR3 has 15 amino acids. Germline lookup yields CDR1 LNHDA and CDR2 SQIVND (reference sequence). Trimming stripped 2 bases from V and 2 bases from J, with 13 bases between.

V gene TRBV13 combines with J gene TRBJ2-5, with D maybe TRBD1 (5 bases). The CDR3 spans 17 residues. Looked up from germline, CDR1 is PRHDT and CDR2 is FYEKMQ (reference sequence). Trimming took off 0 bases at V and 3 bases at J, with 17 bases between the two ends. The CDR3 DNA reads TGTGCCAGCAGCTTAGGCCTAAGACAGAGAGAGGAAGAGACCCAGTACTTC. It codes for CASSLGLRQREEETQYF. Variable domain in full (rest from reference TRBV13 and TRBJ2-5): AAGVIQSPRHLIKEKRETATLKCYPIPRHDTVYWYQQGPGQDPQFLISFYEKMQSDKGSIPDRFSAQQFSDYHSELNMSSLELGDSALYFCASSLGLRQREEETQYFGPGTRLLVL.

This clone was found once. The gene calls are TRBV6-6 and TRBJ2-1; tentatively, D is TRBD1 (5 bases). Germline V gene data show CDR1 as MNHNY and CDR2 as SVGAGI (reference sequence). Trimming shortened V by 2 bases and J by 9 bases, and 14 bases separated the two germline ends. The CDR3 is 14 residues long. The CDR3 protein is CASSYGVRTGEQFF. CDR3 nucleotide sequence: TGTGCCAGCAGTTACGGGGTCCGCACAGGTGAGCAGTTCTTC.

This chain links TRBV5-1 with TRBJ2-3; 9 bases agree with TRBD2. This CDR3 spans 15 amino acids. Germline lookup yields CDR1 SGHRS and CDR2 YFSETQ. The V gene end was trimmed by 4 bases and the J gene end by 1 base; junction bases not matched to a gene: 4. In DNA, the CDR3 is TGCGCCAGCAGCATTCGACTAGCGGGCACAGATACGCAGTATTTT. Amino acids: CASSIRLAGTDTQYF.

This clone was seen only once. The chain combines TRBV14 with TRBJ1-2, with 7 bases lining up with TRBD1. The V gene's germline CDR1 is SGHDN and CDR2 FVKESK. The CDR3 covers 14 residues. Trimming removed 8 bases from V and 5 bases from J; junction bases left unmatched: 11. CDR3 bases: TGTGCCAGCCAAAAAACAGGGGCTGGGTATGGCTACACCTTC. Protein product: CASQKTGAGYGYTF.

This chain uses TRBV6-2 or TRBV6-3 with TRBJ2-3, with D tentatively TRBD1 (6 bases). Trimming took 4 bases from V and 2 from J, leaving 10 bases between them. This CDR3 is 14 amino acids long. Germline loops: CDR1 MNHEY, CDR2 SVGEGT. Here the CDR3 DNA reads TGTGCCAGCAGTTTGGGGGCCATCACAGATACGCAGTATTTT. Residues: CASSLGAITDTQYF.

The V gene is TRBV6-5, the J gene TRBJ1-1, with D uncertain. CDR1 and CDR2 (germline): MNHEY, SVGAGI. Trimming removed 4 bases at V and 3 bases at J, with 6 bases between. CDR3 length equals 12 residues. CDR3 loop: CASSLYDTEAFF. For the CDR3, the DNA is TGTGCCAGCAGTTTGTATGACACTGAAGCTTTCTTT.

CDR3 loop: CAISPRLTENEQFF. DNA for the CDR3: TGTGCCATCAGTCCTCGACTGACGGAGAATGAGCAGTTCTTC. This chain connects TRBV10-3 to TRBJ2-1; no definite D call. V lost 5 bases, J lost 7 bases, and 15 bases lay in between. CDR3 length: 14 residues. The V gene's germline CDR1 is ENHRY and CDR2 SYGVKD.

This clone was observed a few times. V is TRBV29-1 and J is TRBJ2-3; possible D gene TRBD2, 7 bases. Germline lookup yields CDR1 SQVTM and CDR2 ANQGSEA. This CDR3 has 14 residues. Trimming shortened V by 2 bases and J by 3 bases, and 12 bases separated the two germline ends. The CDR3 is CSVESRGATDTQYF. The CDR3 DNA reads as TGCAGCGTTGAAAGTCGGGGGGCAACAGATACGCAGTATTTT.

This chain joins TRBV2 and TRBJ1-3; the D is unclear. Between the trimmed V and J ends, which lost 2 bases and 15 bases, there was a span of 17 bases. This CDR3 contains 13 residues. CDR1 SNHLY and CDR2 FYNNEI come from the germline V gene. The CDR3 DNA reads TGTGCCAGCAGTGAATCAGAAGGCTGGACTCAATATTTT. Translating gives CASSESEGWTQYF.

The chain recombines TRBV21-1 with TRBJ2-7; whether TRBD2, the table's D call, matches the DNA was not checked. TRBV21-1 is flagged as a pseudogene. The CDR3 consists of 17 residues. The CDR3: CASSKWFVTRERCEQYF. CDR3 coding DNA: TGTGCCAGCAGCAAATGGTTCGTAACACGGGAAAGGTGCGAGCAGTACTTC.

This clone has just a few counts. The CDR3 DNA reads as TGTGCCAGCAGCGGAGGGACGGTTTACGAGCAGTACTTC. Encoded protein: CASSGGTVYEQYF. The chain joins TRBV7-9 to TRBJ2-7; D might be TRBD2 (6 bases). V shed 5 bases and J shed 4 bases, with 12 bases lying between them. Germline V lookup: CDR1 SEHNR, CDR2 FQNEAQ (reference sequence). This CDR3 is 13 amino acids long.

This chain links TRBV4-2 with TRBJ2-1; 10 nucleotides match TRBD2. With 5 bases clipped from V and 0 bases from J, the junction kept 4 bases outside the gene matches. The CDR3 consists of 16 residues. Germline V gene sequence: CDR1 LGHNA, CDR2 YNFKEQ. This CDR3 is CASSGLAAGSYNEQFF. For the CDR3, the DNA is TGTGCCAGCAGCGGACTAGCGGCCGGCTCCTACAATGAGCAGTTCTTC.

The chain recombines TRBV7-6 with TRBJ1-6; no clear D gene. The CDR3 sequence is 12 residues long. Germline loops: CDR1 SGHVS, CDR2 FNYEAQ. V was pared by 5 bases and J by 7 bases, with 6 bases between. CDR3 sequence (DNA): TGTGCCAGCAGCACTCGAAATTCACCCCTCCACTTT. Encoded protein: CASSTRNSPLHF.

The chain carries TRBV27 and TRBJ2-3; D is perhaps TRBD2 (6 bases). CDR1 and CDR2 (germline): MNHEY, SMNVEV (reference sequence). V was cut by 0 bases and J by 0 bases, with 13 bases left in between. There are 17 residues in the CDR3. CDR3 region: CASSLSYGGVSTDTQYF. The DNA of the CDR3 is TGTGCCAGCAGTTTATCTTATGGCGGGGTAAGCACAGATACGCAGTATTTT.

CDR3 in DNA: TGTGCCAGCAGCCAACAGGGTTTAGGCACTGAAGCTTTCTTT. This gives the protein CASSQQGLGTEAFF. The chain employs TRBV7-6 and TRBJ1-1; a weak D match, TRBD1 (6 bases). Germline V gives CDR1 SGHVS, CDR2 FNYEAQ. The CDR3 contains 14 residues. V lost 5 bases and J lost 4, with 14 bases in between.

The chain is built from TRBV5-6 and TRBJ2-7; D is perhaps TRBD1 (5 bases). This CDR3 has 14 residues. CDR1 is SGHDT, CDR2 YYEEEE, per germline. The germline V and J ends were trimmed by 0 bases and 3 bases, with 10 bases remaining between them. Here the CDR3 DNA reads TGTGCCAGCAGCTTGGGACAGAAGCTCTACGAGCAGTACTTC. Encoded protein: CASSLGQKLYEQYF.

This chain joins TRBV6-5 and TRBJ1-3, with 8 bases aligning to TRBD1. The CDR3 has 14 residues. From germline, CDR1 is MNHEY and CDR2 SVGAGI. The V and J ends lost 5 bases and 2 bases, in that order; junction bases with no gene match: 2. CDR3 region: CASSRTGTGNTIYF. The CDR3 DNA is TGTGCCAGCAGTAGGACAGGGACTGGAAACACCATATATTTT.

Written as DNA, the CDR3 is TGTGCCAGCAGCTTAAGGACAGGGGGTGGGGAGACCCAGTACTTC. Its translation is CASSLRTGGGETQYF. The rearrangement joins TRBV7-2 to TRBJ2-5; TRBD1 matches at 10 bases. With V trimmed by 2 bases and J by 5 bases, 5 bases remained unmatched. The CDR3 sequence is 15 residues long. Germline V gene data show CDR1 as SGHTA and CDR2 as FQGNSA.

V is TRBV7-2 and J is TRBJ2-5; 8 bases fit TRBD2. The V gene end was trimmed by 1 base and the J gene end by 5 bases; junction bases not matched to a gene: 6. Germline lookup yields CDR1 SGHTA and CDR2 FQGNSA. The CDR3 spans 15 residues. The DNA of the CDR3 is TGTGCCAGCAGCTTAGACAGCGGGAGAGGGGAGACCCAGTACTTC. This encodes CASSLDSGRGETQYF. Together with reference TRBV7-2 and TRBJ2-5, the CDR3 gives the full variable domain: GAGVSQSPSNKVTEKGKDVELRCDPISGHTALYWYRQSLGQGLEFLIYFQGNSAPDKSGLPSDRFSAERTGGSVSTLTIQRTQQEDSAVYLCASSLDSGRGETQYFGPGTRLLVL.

The rearrangement uses TRBV7-6 and TRBJ2-7, with D possibly matching TRBD1 (5 bases). Trimming cost V 0 bases and J 3 bases, with 6 bases left between them. The CDR3 contains 13 residues. Germline CDR1 is SGHVS and CDR2 is FNYEAQ. The CDR3 loop is CASSLADSYEQYF. As DNA, the CDR3 is TGTGCCAGCAGCTTAGCTGACAGCTACGAGCAGTACTTC.

The chain recombines TRBV9 with TRBJ2-7; the D gene is possibly TRBD2 (6 bases). V was trimmed by 1 base and J by 1 base, leaving 12 bases between them. Germline V gene sequence: CDR1 SGDLS, CDR2 YYNGEE. The CDR3 extends over 15 amino acids. The CDR3 DNA is TGTGCCAGCAGCGTATCTCCTAGCGAATCCTACGAGCAGTACTTC. This translates into CASSVSPSESYEQYF.

The J gene is TRBJ2-7, the V gene TRBV3-1 (or the pseudogene TRBV3-2); 10 nucleotides align to TRBD2. Trimming at V came to 5 bases and at J to 2 bases, leaving 9 bases not matched to a gene. Per germline, CDR1 LGHDT and CDR2 YNNKEL (reference sequence). There are 16 residues in the CDR3. CDR3 amino acids: CASSYFSGGFPYEQYF. The CDR3 DNA follows: TGTGCCAGCAGCTACTTTAGCGGGGGGTTCCCCTACGAGCAGTACTTC.